This T cell receptor (beta chain) was documented in a study of blood T cell repertoires in COVID-19. Overall study context: Specimens from acute and convalescent COVID-19 originated in the United States, Italy and Spain. The cDNA or gDNA used as material had been derived from T cells, B-cell-depleted T cells, or PBMCs.

Those enrolled in Seattle joined during active infection and were followed longitudinally afterward. The germline V and J ends were trimmed by 5 bases and 0 bases, with 14 bases remaining between them. Germline V gene lookup returns CDR1 SEHNR and CDR2 FQNEAQ (reference sequence). The CDR3 contains 15 residues. In the original workflow: Amplification of reference gene primers provided the estimated nucleated cell counts. Generated by immunoSEQ multiplex PCR, the TCRdb table keeps only in-frame clones and is missing some. That table gives V, J and clone size, and the DNA gave D and trimming. The repertoire holds around 290,000 clones, with about 86% as singletons.

This rearrangement joins TRBV7-9 to TRBJ2-7; D is perhaps TRBD1 (6 bases). The receptor comes from a woman in her 70s with COVID-19, enrolled during active disease. The sequencing input was peripheral blood. The CDR3 is CASSPYSGDSYEQYF. The CDR3 DNA follows: TGTGCCAGCAGCCCCTACTCAGGGGACTCCTACGAGCAGTACTTC.